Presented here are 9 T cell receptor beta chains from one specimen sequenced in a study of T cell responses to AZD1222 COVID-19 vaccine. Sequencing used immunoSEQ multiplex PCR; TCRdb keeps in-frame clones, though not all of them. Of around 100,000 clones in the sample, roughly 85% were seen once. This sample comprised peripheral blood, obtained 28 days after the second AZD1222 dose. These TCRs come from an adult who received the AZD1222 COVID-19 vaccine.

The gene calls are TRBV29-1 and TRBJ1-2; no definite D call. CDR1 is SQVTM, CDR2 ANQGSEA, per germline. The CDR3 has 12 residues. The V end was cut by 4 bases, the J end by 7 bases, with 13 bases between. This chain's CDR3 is CSVGGGVGGYTF. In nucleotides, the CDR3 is TGCAGCGTTGGGGGTGGGGTCGGTGGCTACACCTTC.

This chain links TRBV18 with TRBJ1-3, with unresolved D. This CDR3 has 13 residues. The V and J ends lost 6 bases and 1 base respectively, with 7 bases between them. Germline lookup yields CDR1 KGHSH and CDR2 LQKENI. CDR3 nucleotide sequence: TGTGCCAGCTCCGAGAGTTCTGGAAACACCATATATTTT. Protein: CASSESSGNTIYF.

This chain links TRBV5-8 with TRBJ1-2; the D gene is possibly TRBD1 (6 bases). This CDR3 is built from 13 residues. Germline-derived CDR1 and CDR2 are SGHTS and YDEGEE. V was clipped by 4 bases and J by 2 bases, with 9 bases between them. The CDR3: CASSPRGNYGYTF. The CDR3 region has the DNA TGTGCCAGCAGCCCCAGGGGAAACTATGGCTACACCTTC.

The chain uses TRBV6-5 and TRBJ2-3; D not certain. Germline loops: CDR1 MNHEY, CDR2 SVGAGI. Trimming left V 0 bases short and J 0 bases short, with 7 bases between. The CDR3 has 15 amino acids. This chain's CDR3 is CASSYSIASTDTQYF. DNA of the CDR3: TGTGCCAGCAGTTACTCGATCGCTAGCACAGATACGCAGTATTTT.

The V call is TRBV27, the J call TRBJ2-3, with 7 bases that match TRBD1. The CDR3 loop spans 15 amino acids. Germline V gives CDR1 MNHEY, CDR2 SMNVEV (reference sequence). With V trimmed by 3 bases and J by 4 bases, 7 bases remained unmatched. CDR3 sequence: CASSFRRQGPDTQYF. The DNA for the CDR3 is TGTGCCAGCAGTTTCCGTCGACAGGGCCCAGATACGCAGTATTTT.

The CDR3 DNA reads TGTGCCAGCAGCTTAGATCAGTACGAGCAGTACTTC. It is translated as CASSLDQYEQYF. The chain uses TRBV7-8 and TRBJ2-7; D is unclear. The CDR3 loop spans 12 amino acids. V was pared by 1 base and J by 4 bases, with 5 bases between. Germline V gene lookup returns CDR1 SGHVS and CDR2 FQNEAQ. Looking up the rest from reference TRBV7-8 and TRBJ2-7 gives the full variable domain: GAGVSQSPRYKVAKRGQDVALRCDPISGHVSLFWYQQALGQGPEFLTYFQNEAQLDKSGLPSDRFFAERPEGSVSTLKIQRTQQEDSAVYLCASSLDQYEQYFGPGTRLTVT.

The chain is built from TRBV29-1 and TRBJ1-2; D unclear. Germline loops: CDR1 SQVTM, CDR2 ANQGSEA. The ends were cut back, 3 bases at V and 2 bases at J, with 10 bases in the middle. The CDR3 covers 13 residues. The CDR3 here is CSVDSAENYGYTF. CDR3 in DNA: TGCAGCGTTGACTCGGCAGAAAACTATGGCTACACCTTC.

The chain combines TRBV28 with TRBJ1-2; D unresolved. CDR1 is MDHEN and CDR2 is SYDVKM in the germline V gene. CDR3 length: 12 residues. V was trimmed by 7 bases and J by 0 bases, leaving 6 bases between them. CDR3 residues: CASTLANYGYTF. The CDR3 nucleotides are TGTGCCAGCACATTGGCTAACTATGGCTACACCTTC.

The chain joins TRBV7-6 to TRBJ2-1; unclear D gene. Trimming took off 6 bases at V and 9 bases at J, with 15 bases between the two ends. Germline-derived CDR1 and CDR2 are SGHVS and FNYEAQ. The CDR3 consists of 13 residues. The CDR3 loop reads CASSSNRVGEQFF. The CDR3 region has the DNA TGTGCCAGCAGTTCAAATAGGGTGGGTGAGCAGTTCTTC.